The T cell receptor (beta chain) under discussion was sequenced for a study of cytomegalovirus exposure and HLA in healthy donors. Study findings and constraints: A reported reduction in N-insertions relative to the roughly 710-donor mean was seen in an Asian-associated ancestry cluster in a later analysis. The authors later found TCR association rates varying by HLA locus, with DRB1 most and HLA-C fewest. It was 164 TCR beta chains that were listed as cytomegalovirus-associated. Usually a TCR sequence was rare, but some public TCRs were found in many donors.

Concerning this clone: What it binds is not known.

Germline V gene lookup returns CDR1 MDHEN and CDR2 SYDVKM. V was pared by 2 bases and J by 3 bases, with 8 bases between. The CDR3 totals 13 residues. The PCR was carried out with 60 Vbeta primers and 13 Jbeta primers. Here immunoSEQ multiplex PCR was the method, and the copy in TCRdb shows in-frame clones only, minus some. This sample carries about 130,000 clones, 60% to 80% of them seen once, and the ten largest clones take about 1.3%. Sequencing was done on a sample of PBMCs. The chain couples TRBV28 to TRBJ2-7; the D is unclear. The sequence came from a man between 45 and 60 years old in good health and CMV-seronegative. For the CDR3, the DNA is TGTGCCAGCAGTTTAGGGCACCTCTACGAGCAGTACTTC. It encodes CASSLGHLYEQYF.